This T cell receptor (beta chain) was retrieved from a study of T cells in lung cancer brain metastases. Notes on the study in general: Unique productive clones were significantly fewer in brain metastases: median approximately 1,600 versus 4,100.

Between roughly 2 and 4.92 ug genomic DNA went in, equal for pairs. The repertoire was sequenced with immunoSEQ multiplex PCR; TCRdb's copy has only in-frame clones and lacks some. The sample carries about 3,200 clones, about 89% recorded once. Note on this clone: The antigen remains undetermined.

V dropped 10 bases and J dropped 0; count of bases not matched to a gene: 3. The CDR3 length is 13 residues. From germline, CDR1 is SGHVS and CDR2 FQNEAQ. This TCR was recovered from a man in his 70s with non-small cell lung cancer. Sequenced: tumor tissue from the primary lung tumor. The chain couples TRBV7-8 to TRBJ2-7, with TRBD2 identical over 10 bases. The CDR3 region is CAIAGGNSYEQYF. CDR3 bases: TGTGCCATAGCGGGGGGTAACTCCTACGAGCAGTACTTC.